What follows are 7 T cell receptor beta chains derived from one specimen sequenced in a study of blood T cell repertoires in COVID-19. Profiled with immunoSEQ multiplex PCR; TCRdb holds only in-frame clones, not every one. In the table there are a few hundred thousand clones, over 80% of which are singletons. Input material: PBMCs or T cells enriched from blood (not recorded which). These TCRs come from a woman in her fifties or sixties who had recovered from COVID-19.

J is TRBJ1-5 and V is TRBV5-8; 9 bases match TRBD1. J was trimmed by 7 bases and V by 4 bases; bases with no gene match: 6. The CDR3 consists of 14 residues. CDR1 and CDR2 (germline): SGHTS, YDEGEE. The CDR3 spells CASSIDRGGQPQHF. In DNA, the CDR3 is TGTGCCAGCAGCATTGACAGGGGGGGGCAGCCCCAGCATTTT.

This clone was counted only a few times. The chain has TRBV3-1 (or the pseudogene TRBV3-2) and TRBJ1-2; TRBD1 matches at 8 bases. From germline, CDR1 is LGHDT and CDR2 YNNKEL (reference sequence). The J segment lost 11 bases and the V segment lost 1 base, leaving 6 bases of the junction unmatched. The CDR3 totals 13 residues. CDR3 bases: TGTGCCAGCAGCCAAGCCGTAACAGGGGGTTACACCTTC. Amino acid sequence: CASSQAVTGGYTF.

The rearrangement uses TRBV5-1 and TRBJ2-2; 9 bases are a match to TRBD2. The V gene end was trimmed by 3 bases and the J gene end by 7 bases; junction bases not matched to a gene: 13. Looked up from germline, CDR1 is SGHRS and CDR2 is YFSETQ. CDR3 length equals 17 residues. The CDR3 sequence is CASSSRSSGDWGGELFF. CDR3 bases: TGCGCCAGCAGCTCCCGATCTAGCGGGGACTGGGGCGGGGAGCTGTTTTTT. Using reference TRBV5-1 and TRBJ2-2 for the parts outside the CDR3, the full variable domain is KAGVTQTPRYLIKTRGQQVTLSCSPISGHRSVSWYQQTPGQGLQFLFEYFSETQRNKGNFPGRFSGRQFSNSRSEMNVSTLELGDSALYLCASSSRSSGDWGGELFFGEGSRLTVL.

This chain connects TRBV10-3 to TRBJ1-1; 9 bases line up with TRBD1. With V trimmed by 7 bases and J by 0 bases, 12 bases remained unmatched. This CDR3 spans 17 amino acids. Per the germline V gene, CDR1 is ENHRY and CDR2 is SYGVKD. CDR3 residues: CAIMGQGGQVMNTEAFF. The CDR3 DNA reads TGTGCCATCATGGGACAGGGTGGGCAGGTGATGAACACTGAAGCTTTCTTT.

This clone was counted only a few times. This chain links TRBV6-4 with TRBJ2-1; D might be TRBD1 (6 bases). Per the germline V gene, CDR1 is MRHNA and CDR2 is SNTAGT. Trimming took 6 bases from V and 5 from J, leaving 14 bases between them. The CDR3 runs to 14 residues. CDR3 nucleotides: TGTGCCAGCAGCGAGGCAGGGGCGCACAATGAGCAGTTCTTC. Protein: CASSEAGAHNEQFF.

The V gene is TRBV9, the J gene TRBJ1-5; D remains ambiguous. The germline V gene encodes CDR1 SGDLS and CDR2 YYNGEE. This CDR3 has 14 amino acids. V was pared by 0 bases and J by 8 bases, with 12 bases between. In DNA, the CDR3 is TGTGCCAGCAGCGTAGGAGTCGCATCTGAGCCCCAGCATTTT. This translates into CASSVGVASEPQHF.

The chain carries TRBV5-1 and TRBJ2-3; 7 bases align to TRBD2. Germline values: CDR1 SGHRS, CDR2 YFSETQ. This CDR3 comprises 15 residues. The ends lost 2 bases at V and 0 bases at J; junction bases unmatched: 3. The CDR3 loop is CASSFGGTSTDTQYF. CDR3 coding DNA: TGCGCCAGCAGCTTCGGGGGGACTAGCACAGATACGCAGTATTTT.